This entry features one T cell receptor (beta chain) sequence. Each 10 ml fresh peripheral blood draw supplied the PBMCs. The data were taken from a study of T cells in Graves' hyperthyroidism and ophthalmopathy. Trimming shortened V by 0 bases and J by 4 bases, and 11 bases separated the two germline ends. Germline assignment: CDR1 SGHRS and CDR2 YFSETQ. This CDR3 comprises 15 residues. Amplified TCR beta CDR3 regions derived from RNA transcripts. TCR CDR3 regions were first amplified by RT-PCR with HTBI primers. TCRdb reprocessed the multiplex PCR reads via MiXCR and lists one record per CDR3 protein. The sample has 600,000 to 650,000 distinct CDR3 sequences, roughly 15% seen once.

Sequenced material: blood. The chain carries TRBV5-1 and TRBJ2-4; D remains unclear. The sequence came from a woman in her 30s with Graves' hyperthyroidism. The CDR3 reads CASSLVGNNKNIQYF. For the CDR3, the DNA is TGCGCCAGCAGCTTGGTGGGTAACAATAAAAACATTCAGTACTTC. Supplemented by reference TRBV5-1 and TRBJ2-4, the full variable domain reads KAGVTQTPRYLIKTRGQQVTLSCSPISGHRSVSWYQQTPGQGLQFLFEYFSETQRNKGNFPGRFSGRQFSNSRSEMNVSTLELGDSALYLCASSLVGNNKNIQYFGAGTRLSVL.